This T cell receptor (beta chain) came from a study of blood T cells in healthy people across ages. A word on this clonotype: Its matching antigen is unknown. A read error may account for a junction end that differs from germline.

General observations from the study: Donors of long life had a larger count of naive CD4+ cells and greater diversity than aged donors.

The use of a sample-barcoded 5' primer and a J-beta primer mix characterized a second PCR of about 6 to 11 cycles. TCRdb itself ran the 5' RACE reads through MiXCR, one entry per CDR3 protein. Found here are approximately 670,000 distinct CDR3 sequences, roughly 43% of them singletons; the top ten hold about 30%. Material for sequencing was blood. The sequence came from an elderly man in good health.

This CDR3 is CSSSSMGGIQYF. For the CDR3, the DNA is TGTTCCAGCAGCTCGATGGGGGGCATTCAGTACTTC. V usage is TRBV7-9 and J usage is TRBJ2-4; D is possibly TRBD2 (6 bases). This CDR3 spans 12 amino acids. Germline assignment: CDR1 SEHNR and CDR2 FQNEAQ (reference sequence).